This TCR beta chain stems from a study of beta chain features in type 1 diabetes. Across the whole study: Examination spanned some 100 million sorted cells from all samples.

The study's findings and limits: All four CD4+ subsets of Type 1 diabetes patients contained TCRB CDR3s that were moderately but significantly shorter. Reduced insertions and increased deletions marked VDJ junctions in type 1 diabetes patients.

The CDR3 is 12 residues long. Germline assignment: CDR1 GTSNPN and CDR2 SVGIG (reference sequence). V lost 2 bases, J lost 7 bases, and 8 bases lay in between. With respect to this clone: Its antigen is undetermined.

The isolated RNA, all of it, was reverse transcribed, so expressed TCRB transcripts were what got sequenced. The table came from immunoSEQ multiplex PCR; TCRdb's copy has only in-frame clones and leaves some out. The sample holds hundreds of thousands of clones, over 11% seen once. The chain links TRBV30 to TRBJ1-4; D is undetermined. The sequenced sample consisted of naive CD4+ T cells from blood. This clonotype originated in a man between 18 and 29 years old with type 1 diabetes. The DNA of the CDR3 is TGTGCCTGGAGTCCACATTTTGAAAAACTGTTTTTT. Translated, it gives CAWSPHFEKLFF.